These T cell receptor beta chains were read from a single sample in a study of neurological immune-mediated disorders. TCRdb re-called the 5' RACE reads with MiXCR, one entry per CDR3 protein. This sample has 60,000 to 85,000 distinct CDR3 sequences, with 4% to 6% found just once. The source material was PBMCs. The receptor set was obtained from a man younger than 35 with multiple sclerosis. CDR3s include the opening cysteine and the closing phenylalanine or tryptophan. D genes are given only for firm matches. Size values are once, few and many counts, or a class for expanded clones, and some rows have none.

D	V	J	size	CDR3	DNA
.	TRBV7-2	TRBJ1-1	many	CASSLQTGTEAFF	TGTGCCAGCAGTTTACAGACGGGCACTGAAGCTTTCTTT
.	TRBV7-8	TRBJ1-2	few	CASSAEGRGPYYGYTF	TGTGCCAGCAGCGCAGAGGGGCGGGGGCCTTACTATGGCTACACCTTC
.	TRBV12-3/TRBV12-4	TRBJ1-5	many	CASTRTASNQPQHF	TGTGCCAGCACCAGGACAGCGAGCAATCAGCCCCAGCATTTT
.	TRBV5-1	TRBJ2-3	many	CASSFDRPSTDTQYF	TGCGCCAGCAGCTTCGACAGGCCAAGCACAGATACGCAGTATTTT
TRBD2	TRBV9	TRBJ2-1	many	CASSVRTSGDNNEQFF	TGTGCCAGCAGCGTGAGGACTAGCGGGGATAACAATGAGCAGTTCTTC
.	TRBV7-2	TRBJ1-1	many	CASRRRAEAFF	TGTGCCAGTAGGCGGAGGGCTGAAGCTTTCTTT
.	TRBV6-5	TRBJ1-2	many	CASSFGQSYGYTF	TGTGCCAGCAGTTTTGGGCAATCTTATGGCTACACCTTC
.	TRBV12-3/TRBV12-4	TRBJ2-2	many	CASGPGAGELFF	TGTGCCAGCGGCCCGGGGGCCGGGGAGCTGTTTTTT
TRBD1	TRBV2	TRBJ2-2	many	CASRGTGSTGELFF	TGTGCCAGCAGGGGGACAGGGAGCACCGGGGAGCTGTTTTTT
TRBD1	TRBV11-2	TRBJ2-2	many	CASSLIRGHDTGELFF	TGTGCCAGCAGCTTAATCAGGGGGCACGACACCGGGGAGCTGTTTTTT
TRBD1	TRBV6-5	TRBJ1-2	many	CASRPPGTGSLYGYTF	TGTGCCAGCAGACCGCCCGGGACAGGGTCCCTCTATGGCTACACCTTC
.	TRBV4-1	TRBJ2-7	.	CASSQVRDTTYEQYF	TGCGCCAGCAGCCAAGTCCGGGACACGACCTACGAGCAGTACTTC
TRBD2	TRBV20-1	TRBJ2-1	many	CSAHDSGRGINEQFF	TGCAGTGCTCATGATAGCGGGAGGGGAATAAATGAGCAGTTCTTC
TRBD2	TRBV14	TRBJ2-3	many	CASSQVGGGTDTQYF	TGTGCCAGCAGCCAAGTCGGGGGGGGCACAGATACGCAGTATTTT
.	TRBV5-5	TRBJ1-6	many	CASSLLTRSNNSPLHF	TGTGCCAGCAGCTTACTGACGAGGAGTAATAATTCACCCCTCCACTTT
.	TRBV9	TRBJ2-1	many	CASSVSSGPIISYNEQFF	TGTGCCAGCAGCGTTTCAAGTGGGCCAATTATATCCTACAATGAGCAGTTCTTC
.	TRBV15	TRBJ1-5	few	CATSRDPPGWEMKPQNF	TGTGCCACCAGCAGAGATCCCCCGGGTTGGGAGATGAAGCCCCAGAATTTT
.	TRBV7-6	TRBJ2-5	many	CASSQTGATETQYF	TGTGCCAGCAGCCAGACGGGGGCTACAGAGACCCAGTACTTC
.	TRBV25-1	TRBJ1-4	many	CASSREKLFF	TGTGCCAGCAGTAGGGAAAAACTGTTTTTT